This T cell receptor (beta chain) stems from a study of T cells after yellow fever vaccination. TCRdb fed the 5' RACE reads into MiXCR, producing one record per CDR3 protein. Counted here are 400,000 to 650,000 distinct CDR3 sequences, just over 20% occurring once; the ten biggest clones make up approximately 16%. Findings and caveats of the study: Most primary-vaccination clones reappeared after the booster (about 97% CD4, 75% to 90% CD8).

This clonotype was found a few times. Its target is unknown. There are 16 residues in the CDR3. Per the germline V gene, CDR1 is MNHEY and CDR2 is SMNVEV (reference sequence). Trimming took off 4 bases at V and 0 bases at J, with 16 bases between the two ends. This rearrangement joins TRBV27 to TRBJ2-7; D unclear. This sequence was found in a man aged 18 to 35 who received the YFV17D yellow fever vaccine. The sample here was PBMCs, taken more than 20 days after the first yellow fever vaccination. In nucleotides, the CDR3 is TGTGCCAGCAGTTCCCGGCTGGAAACGCCCTCCTACGAGCAGTACTTC. As protein: CASSSRLETPSYEQYF.